What follows are 15 T cell receptor beta chains derived from one specimen sequenced in a study of cytomegalovirus exposure and HLA in healthy donors. It was with 60 Vbeta and 13 Jbeta primers that the PCR ran. The table came from immunoSEQ multiplex PCR; TCRdb's copy has only in-frame clones and leaves some out. The repertoire holds fewer than 150,000 clones, with just under 80% as singletons. Sequencing was performed on PBMCs. Receptors originate from a man younger than 40 in good health.

V usage is TRBV6-5 and J usage is TRBJ2-7, with D tentatively TRBD2 (5 bases). Trimming left V 5 bases short and J 3 bases short, with 11 bases between. The CDR3 has 13 amino acids. Germline-derived CDR1 and CDR2 are MNHEY and SVGAGI. CDR3 bases: TGTGCCAGCAGTAGGAAACGGGGCTACGAGCAGTACTTC. This gives the protein CASSRKRGYEQYF.

This chain links TRBV2 with TRBJ1-1; perhaps TRBD1 as D (6 bases). Trimming took off 1 base at V and 2 bases at J, with 8 bases between the two ends. CDR3 length equals 14 residues. Germline CDR1 SNHLY, CDR2 FYNNEI. The CDR3 DNA follows: TGTGCCAGCAGTGAAGGCAGGGGTAACACTGAAGCTTTCTTT. Encoded protein: CASSEGRGNTEAFF.

This clone was observed once. This chain connects TRBV16 to TRBJ2-1, with 7 bases lining up with TRBD1. Trimming at V came to 1 base and at J to 0 bases, leaving 3 bases not matched to a gene. Germline CDR1 is KGHSY and CDR2 is FQNENV. This CDR3 region has 16 residues. This chain's CDR3 is CASSQLGQSSYNEQFF. The DNA of the CDR3 is TGTGCCAGCAGCCAATTGGGACAGAGCTCCTACAATGAGCAGTTCTTC.

Remarks on this clone: The germline gene is not matched at one end of the junction; a read error may be the cause. The chain recombines TRBV2 with TRBJ1-1; D is possibly TRBD1 (5 bases). This CDR3 contains 12 residues. Looked up from germline, CDR1 is SNHLY and CDR2 is FYNNEI. The CDR3 here is CAGSAQGNEAFF. CDR3 DNA sequence: TGTGCCGGCAGTGCCCAGGGAAATGAAGCTTTCTTT.

The rearrangement uses TRBV5-1 and TRBJ2-3; perhaps TRBD2 as D (6 bases). From germline, CDR1 is SGHRS and CDR2 YFSETQ. V was shortened by 4 bases and J by 0 bases, with 12 bases between the two germline ends. The CDR3 has 15 residues. Here the CDR3 reads CASSQLAPSTDTQYF. CDR3 coding DNA: TGCGCCAGCAGCCAACTAGCACCTAGCACAGATACGCAGTATTTT.

V and J are TRBV6-6 and TRBJ1-6; D is undetermined. There are 14 residues in the CDR3. Germline assignment: CDR1 MNHNY and CDR2 SVGAGI (reference sequence). The V gene lost 0 bases and the J gene lost 6 bases, with 6 bases spanning the gap. The CDR3 is CASSYSTINSPLHF. The CDR3 nucleotides are TGTGCCAGCAGTTACTCAACAATTAATTCACCCCTCCACTTT.

This chain links TRBV4-1 with TRBJ2-5; TRBD2 matches at 7 bases. V lost 0 bases to trimming and J lost 9 bases; unmatched junction nucleotides: 4. This CDR3 spans 13 amino acids. The germline gives CDR1 MGHRA, CDR2 YSYEKL. CDR3 amino acids: CASSQEGGRAQYF. As DNA, the CDR3 is TGCGCCAGCAGCCAAGAGGGGGGGAGGGCCCAGTACTTC.

The V gene is TRBV28, the J gene TRBJ2-7, with TRBD1 identical over 7 bases. The CDR3 is 14 amino acids. After removal of 8 bases from V and 4 bases from J, the junction contained 11 bases not matched to a gene. Germline V gene lookup returns CDR1 MDHEN and CDR2 SYDVKM. CDR3 sequence (DNA): TGTGCCAGCGTAGGACCGACAGGGCTATACGAGCAGTACTTC. Translated, it gives CASVGPTGLYEQYF. Filled out from reference TRBV28 and TRBJ2-7, the complete variable domain reads DVKVTQSSRYLVKRTGEKVFLECVQDMDHENMFWYRQDPGLGLRLIYFSYDVKMKEKGDIPEGYSVSREKKERFSLILESASTNQTSMYLCASVGPTGLYEQYFGPGTRLTVT.

V usage is TRBV9 and J usage is TRBJ1-1; 8 nucleotides match TRBD1. The CDR3 contains 15 residues. V was pared by 3 bases and J by 2 bases, with 6 bases of the junction left unmatched. Looked up from germline, CDR1 is SGDLS and CDR2 is YYNGEE. The CDR3 reads CASSAKGTGNTEAFF. The CDR3 nucleotides read TGTGCCAGCAGCGCCAAGGGGACAGGTAACACTGAAGCTTTCTTT.

The J gene is TRBJ2-1, the V gene TRBV7-9; D is unresolved. Germline-derived CDR1 and CDR2 are SEHNR and FQNEAQ (reference sequence). Trimming removed 3 bases at V and 9 bases at J, with 6 bases between. This CDR3 spans 11 amino acids. The chain's CDR3 is CASSFGGEQFF. CDR3 in DNA: TGTGCCAGCAGCTTTGGCGGTGAGCAGTTCTTC. Full variable domain (missing parts from reference TRBV7-9 and TRBJ2-1): DTGVSQNPRHKITKRGQNVTFRCDPISEHNRLYWYRQTLGQGPEFLTYFQNEAQLEKSRLLSDRFSAERPKGSFSTLEIQRTEQGDSAMYLCASSFGGEQFFGPGTRLTVL.

This clone was detected a few times. The junction differs from germline at one of its ends, possibly a read error. This sequence joins TRBV7-9 and TRBJ2-7; 7 bases agree with TRBD2. Germline V CDR1 and CDR2: SEHNR, FQNEAQ (reference sequence). The CDR3 is 16 residues long. The CDR3 reads CSSSLYASGPSYEQYF. The CDR3 DNA reads TGTTCCAGCAGCTTATACGCTAGCGGCCCCTCCTACGAGCAGTACTTC.

The genes are TRBV28 and TRBJ2-7; TRBD2 matches 8 bases. Per germline, CDR1 MDHEN and CDR2 SYDVKM. The CDR3 consists of 17 residues. J gave up 2 bases and V 1 base, and 10 bases lay outside the gene matches. The DNA for the CDR3 is TGTGCCAGCAGTTTATATCGCCCGTCTAGCGGGCCCTACGAGCAGTACTTC. Translating gives CASSLYRPSSGPYEQYF.

This chain uses TRBV19 with TRBJ2-1, with D possibly being TRBD2 (5 bases). V lost 7 bases and J lost 3, with 16 bases in between. This CDR3 has 15 residues. Per the germline V gene, CDR1 is LNHDA and CDR2 is SQIVND (reference sequence). The CDR3 nucleotides are TGTGCCAGTACCCTCGGGATATCAAACTACAATGAGCAGTTCTTC. Translating gives CASTLGISNYNEQFF.

This clone appeared once. This chain links TRBV10-3 with TRBJ2-5; D gene unclear. Per the germline V gene, CDR1 is ENHRY and CDR2 is SYGVKD. Trimming stripped 0 bases from V and 3 bases from J, with 8 bases between. There are 14 residues in the CDR3. DNA of the CDR3: TGTGCCATCAGTGAGTCGAATCTAGAAGAGACCCAGTACTTC. Protein: CAISESNLEETQYF.

In this sample, this clone turned up a few times. V gene TRBV9 combines with J gene TRBJ2-5, with TRBD1 identical over 7 bases. Germline CDR1 SGDLS, CDR2 YYNGEE. This CDR3 has 14 amino acids. J was trimmed by 2 bases and V by 4 bases; bases with no gene match: 5. For the CDR3, the DNA is TGTGCCAGCAGCAACCCGGACAGGCAAGAGACCCAGTACTTC. Translating gives CASSNPDRQETQYF.